Only a few counts were recorded for the clone carrying this TCR beta chain. This record comes from a study of response to subunit inactivated influenza vaccine. TCRdb analysed the RT-PCR reads with MiXCR anew, one entry per CDR3 protein. The table includes around 600,000 distinct CDR3 sequences, roughly 12% detected once. The sample was also linked to a second study, of T cells expressing NK-cell markers. From that paper: TCR beta cDNA was generated via 5'RACE template switching incorporating UMIs. An anti-gamma-delta TCR antibody restricted sorting to alpha-beta TCR T cells in several experiments. In four donors, these clonotypes also led the CD3+CD56-NKG2C+ fraction. There remained a lack of clarity about HCMV specificity of expanded NKG2C+ T cell clones.

The sequenced sample was PBMCs from blood, obtained on the day of vaccination. The sequence came from a man over 45 who received an inactivated influenza vaccine.

In DNA, the CDR3 is TGTGCCAGCAGCGTAGCTCCTCCGGATGAGCAGTTCTTC. Translated: CASSVAPPDEQFF. The gene calls are TRBV9 and TRBJ2-1, with no clear D. This CDR3 region has 13 residues. Germline V gene data show CDR1 as SGDLS and CDR2 as YYNGEE. V was cut by 0 bases and J by 8 bases, with 9 bases left in between.